The clone carrying this T cell receptor (beta chain) has a handful of counts. In the ophthalmopathy cohort, Clinical Activity Score was at least 3, NOSPECS grade at least 4, and duration under 3 months. The source of the sample is a study of T cells in Graves' hyperthyroidism and ophthalmopathy. Germline trimming cut 4 bases from V and 4 bases from J; bases unmatched to any gene: 12. The CDR3 spans 16 residues. The germline V gene has CDR1 SGDLS and CDR2 YYNGEE. Amplified TCR beta CDR3 regions came from RNA transcripts. With the HTBI primer set, the TCR CDR3 went through a first round of RT-PCR. TCRdb called the multiplex PCR reads again in MiXCR, with one record for every CDR3 protein. The sample yields a few hundred thousand distinct CDR3 sequences, less than 25% seen once.

V gene TRBV9 combines with J gene TRBJ2-5, with TRBD2 matching over 8 bases. Sequencing used blood. The TCR comes from a woman aged 70 to 79 with Graves' ophthalmopathy. This CDR3 is CASSPTSFAGGETQYF. The CDR3 coding sequence is TGTGCCAGCAGCCCCACGTCTTTTGCGGGAGGAGAGACCCAGTACTTC.